These 3 T cell receptor beta chains share one sample of origin, sequenced in a study of long-term antiretroviral therapy in people with HIV. A v3.0 immunoSEQ assay was performed at survey level. Method: immunoSEQ multiplex PCR; TCRdb's copy keeps in-frame clones and lacks some. This table holds tens of thousands of clones, approximately 86% found once. The sample in question was unsorted PBMCs, obtained 1.3 years after starting antiretroviral therapy. These receptors were taken from a man aged 55-75 years with HIV.

V gene TRBV6-5 combines with J gene TRBJ1-1; D is perhaps TRBD1 (5 bases). CDR1 and CDR2 (germline): MNHEY, SVGAGI. The CDR3 sequence is 14 residues long. Trimming cost V 7 bases and J 6 bases, with 18 bases left between them. CDR3 protein: CASTPLGRDPEAFF. The DNA for the CDR3 is TGTGCCAGCACCCCCTTGGGCAGGGACCCTGAAGCTTTCTTT.

The chain couples TRBV29-1 to TRBJ2-7; the D is unclear. The CDR3 runs 12 residues. The V gene's germline CDR1 is SQVTM and CDR2 ANQGSEA. The V end was cut by 4 bases, the J end by 0 bases, with 7 bases between. CDR3 sequence reads: CSVARDSYEQYF. CDR3 DNA: TGCAGCGTTGCAAGAGACTCCTACGAGCAGTACTTC.

The J gene is TRBJ2-7, the V gene TRBV9; D may be TRBD1 (5 bases). This CDR3 spans 13 amino acids. The germline V and J ends were trimmed by 3 bases and 6 bases, with 13 bases remaining between them. Germline V gene sequence: CDR1 SGDLS, CDR2 YYNGEE. The CDR3 loop reads CASSGGQWGEQYF. Here the CDR3 DNA reads TGTGCCAGCAGCGGAGGACAATGGGGCGAGCAGTACTTC.